The rows below give T cell receptor beta chains drawn from one sample of a study of blood T cell repertoires in COVID-19. The table came from immunoSEQ multiplex PCR; TCRdb's copy has only in-frame clones and leaves some out. The sample contains hundreds of thousands of clones, around 90% of which appear only once. The source material was peripheral blood. The receptors derive from a woman aged 18-35 years who had recovered from COVID-19. Both conserved end residues are part of each CDR3. D genes are given only for firm matches.

D gene,J gene,V gene,CDR3 protein
TRBD1,TRBJ1-4,TRBV28,CASIPGDRAWEKLFF
-,TRBJ2-7,TRBV10-3,CAITRDLAYEQYF
-,TRBJ1-3,TRBV6-5,CASRGVWGNTIYF
-,TRBJ2-1,TRBV18,CASSPSRGSYNEQFF
TRBD2,TRBJ2-6,TRBV28,CASNPPGLAGSGANVLTF
TRBD1,TRBJ1-1,TRBV11-3,CASSSRQGNNTEAFF
TRBD2,TRBJ2-1,TRBV9,CASSTTSGRGEQFF
-,TRBJ1-2,TRBV7-2,CASTPQRAGGYTF
-,TRBJ1-1,TRBV3-1/TRBV3-2,CASSQGWKGENTEAFF
TRBD2,TRBJ2-5,TRBV19,CASSIRGVETQYF
TRBD1,TRBJ1-4,TRBV5-1,CASSSGQVSTNEKLFF
TRBD1,TRBJ1-1,TRBV11-2,CASSSSGGLWTEAFF
-,TRBJ2-3,TRBV10-3,CASGLDTQYF
TRBD1,TRBJ1-2,TRBV29-1,CSAPGDSGYTF
-,TRBJ2-3,TRBV2,CASSLLRGTDTQYF
-,TRBJ1-6,TRBV5-5,CASSSGNLPNSPLHF
-,TRBJ1-1,TRBV18,CASSRSRELEAFF
TRBD2,TRBJ2-7,TRBV27,CASSLAVTSGRASYEQYF
TRBD2,TRBJ2-1,TRBV6-2/TRBV6-3,CASSEREGFEQFF
-,TRBJ1-1,TRBV5-6,CASSFPGFTEAFF
-,TRBJ2-5,TRBV6-2/TRBV6-3,CASSPTYSPGTLGETQYF
TRBD1,TRBJ1-2,TRBV6-6,CASSYSRGGNGYTF
-,TRBJ1-5,TRBV19,CASSYDGVSNQPQHF
TRBD2,TRBJ2-7,TRBV18,CASSLGLAGGNEQYF
TRBD2,TRBJ2-4,TRBV10-3,CAITWTSGRAGTKNIQYF
TRBD1,TRBJ1-6,TRBV19,CASSIRRRGLSPLHF
TRBD2,TRBJ2-1,TRBV30,CAWGGLSGSKYNEQFF
TRBD2,TRBJ2-3,TRBV7-9,CASSSTEAGEVPSTDTQYF
TRBD1,TRBJ2-5,TRBV5-3,CARSGRDRSLKETQYF
-,TRBJ1-2,TRBV18,CASSPYSGREGYTF
-,TRBJ2-6,TRBV27,CASKTQGSGANVLTF
-,TRBJ1-1,TRBV7-9,CASSSWTGEVEAFF